This is a list of T cell receptor beta chains from one sample in a study of blood T cell repertoires in COVID-19. Measured with immunoSEQ multiplex PCR; TCRdb has only the in-frame clones, and not every one. The sample has approximately 320,000 clones; 70% to 90% are singletons. The sequenced sample consisted of peripheral blood. The receptors come from a human donor in a cohort sampled during active COVID-19. The CDR3 runs from the conserved cysteine through the conserved F or W. Fields, in order: V gene, clone size, J gene, D gene, CDR3 protein, CDR3 DNA. The D gene is left open where the match is weak. A clone size is listed for some rows: how often the clone was seen (once, few, many), or a class if it is expanded.

v_gene: TRBV2; abundance: NA; j_gene: TRBJ1-6; d_gene: TRBD1; CDR3aa: CASLSDGGQGQSPLHF; CDR3nt: TGTGCCAGCCTTTCGGACGGTGGACAGGGTCAATCACCCCTCCACTTT
v_gene: TRBV19; abundance: few; j_gene: TRBJ1-2; d_gene: TRBD1; CDR3aa: CASNYLLSTGDYGYTF; CDR3nt: TGTGCCAGTAACTACCTCCTCTCGACAGGGGACTATGGCTACACCTTC
v_gene: TRBV10-1; abundance: NA; j_gene: TRBJ2-1; d_gene: TRBD2; CDR3aa: CASSPGLAGGGPYNEQFF; CDR3nt: TGCGCCAGCAGTCCTGGACTAGCGGGGGGCGGACCCTACAATGAGCAGTTCTTC
v_gene: TRBV29-1; abundance: NA; j_gene: TRBJ2-3; d_gene: NA; CDR3aa: CSFDLRDTQYF; CDR3nt: TGCAGCTTCGATCTCCGGGATACGCAGTATTTT
v_gene: TRBV7-2; abundance: NA; j_gene: TRBJ1-2; d_gene: NA; CDR3aa: CASRMGGGIYGYTF; CDR3nt: TGTGCCAGTAGAATGGGGGGTGGTATCTATGGCTACACCTTC
v_gene: TRBV7-7; abundance: NA; j_gene: TRBJ2-1; d_gene: NA; CDR3aa: CASAVAASYNEQFF; CDR3nt: TGTGCCAGCGCTGTGGCGGCCTCCTACAATGAGCAGTTCTTC
v_gene: TRBV27; abundance: NA; j_gene: TRBJ1-1; d_gene: NA; CDR3aa: CASRTRGRKTEAFF; CDR3nt: TGTGCCAGCAGGACACGGGGTAGGAAAACTGAAGCTTTCTTT
v_gene: TRBV30; abundance: NA; j_gene: TRBJ1-3; d_gene: TRBD1; CDR3aa: CAWSQGDGNTIYF; CDR3nt: TGTGCCTGGTCACAGGGGGATGGAAACACCATATATTTT
v_gene: TRBV19; abundance: NA; j_gene: TRBJ2-1; d_gene: NA; CDR3aa: CATRAELTRGEQFF; CDR3nt: TGTGCCACAAGGGCGGAGCTCACCCGGGGGGAGCAGTTCTTC
v_gene: TRBV5-5; abundance: NA; j_gene: TRBJ1-3; d_gene: NA; CDR3aa: CASSLAAVPSGNTIYF; CDR3nt: TGTGCCAGCAGCTTGGCGGCGGTACCCTCTGGAAACACCATATATTTT
v_gene: TRBV14; abundance: NA; j_gene: TRBJ2-2; d_gene: NA; CDR3aa: CASSQDVRHRGTGELFF; CDR3nt: TGTGCCAGCAGCCAAGATGTCCGCCACCGAGGCACCGGGGAGCTGTTTTTT
v_gene: TRBV10-3; abundance: NA; j_gene: TRBJ2-5; d_gene: TRBD2; CDR3aa: CAISGLAGGRETQYF; CDR3nt: TGTGCCATCAGTGGGCTAGCGGGGGGTCGGGAGACCCAGTACTTC
v_gene: TRBV19; abundance: NA; j_gene: TRBJ2-7; d_gene: TRBD1; CDR3aa: CASSIGQGYYEQYF; CDR3nt: TGTGCCAGTAGTATTGGACAGGGATACTACGAGCAGTACTTC
v_gene: TRBV7-8; abundance: NA; j_gene: TRBJ2-7; d_gene: TRBD1; CDR3aa: CASSPQVGTGTFEQYF; CDR3nt: TGTGCCAGCAGCCCTCAAGTGGGGACAGGGACTTTTGAGCAGTACTTC
v_gene: TRBV5-8; abundance: NA; j_gene: TRBJ2-2; d_gene: NA; CDR3aa: CASSFPGNTGELFF; CDR3nt: TGTGCCAGCAGCTTTCCGGGGAACACCGGGGAGCTGTTTTTT
v_gene: TRBV5-6; abundance: NA; j_gene: TRBJ1-2; d_gene: TRBD1; CDR3aa: CASDRRRTGTYGYTF; CDR3nt: TGTGCCAGCGATCGGAGACGGACAGGGACCTATGGCTACACCTTC
v_gene: TRBV7-9; abundance: NA; j_gene: TRBJ2-2; d_gene: TRBD1; CDR3aa: CASCRGTGTTNTGELFF; CDR3nt: TGTGCCAGCTGCCGCGGGACAGGAACTACGAACACCGGGGAGCTGTTTTTT
v_gene: TRBV7-9; abundance: NA; j_gene: TRBJ1-4; d_gene: NA; CDR3aa: CASSFSTGEDNEKLFF; CDR3nt: TGTGCCAGCAGCTTCTCGACAGGAGAGGATAATGAAAAACTGTTTTTT
v_gene: TRBV20-1; abundance: NA; j_gene: TRBJ1-1; d_gene: NA; CDR3aa: CSARQNTEAFF; CDR3nt: TGCAGTGCCAGACAGAACACTGAAGCTTTCTTT
v_gene: TRBV5-1; abundance: NA; j_gene: TRBJ1-1; d_gene: NA; CDR3aa: CASSTGPTDWRTEAFF; CDR3nt: TGCGCCAGCAGCACCGGACCGACCGACTGGAGGACTGAAGCTTTCTTT
v_gene: TRBV6-6; abundance: few; j_gene: TRBJ2-2; d_gene: TRBD1; CDR3aa: CASRLDRGDTGELFF; CDR3nt: TGTGCCAGCAGACTTGACAGGGGGGACACCGGGGAGCTGTTTTTT
v_gene: TRBV13; abundance: NA; j_gene: TRBJ1-1; d_gene: TRBD1; CDR3aa: CASRDRGDTEAFF; CDR3nt: TGTGCCAGCCGGGACAGGGGGGACACTGAAGCTTTCTTT
v_gene: TRBV7-6; abundance: NA; j_gene: TRBJ1-2; d_gene: TRBD1; CDR3aa: CASSLSFRGIRNYGYTF; CDR3nt: TGTGCCAGCAGCTTATCATTCAGGGGGATCCGTAACTATGGCTACACCTTC
v_gene: TRBV6-5; abundance: few; j_gene: TRBJ1-5; d_gene: TRBD1; CDR3aa: CASQQGLWGNQPQHF; CDR3nt: TGTGCCAGCCAACAGGGGCTGTGGGGCAATCAGCCCCAGCATTTT
v_gene: TRBV11-3; abundance: few; j_gene: TRBJ2-5; d_gene: NA; CDR3aa: CASSPGWRSQETQYF; CDR3nt: TGTGCCAGCAGCCCAGGGTGGCGCTCCCAAGAGACCCAGTACTTC
v_gene: TRBV6-5; abundance: once; j_gene: TRBJ1-5; d_gene: NA; CDR3aa: CASSPYGNQPQHF; CDR3nt: TGTGCCAGCAGCCCCTATGGCAATCAGCCCCAGCATTTT
v_gene: TRBV14; abundance: NA; j_gene: TRBJ1-2; d_gene: TRBD1; CDR3aa: CASSPGQYGYTF; CDR3nt: TGTGCCAGCAGCCCGGGACAGTATGGCTACACCTTC
v_gene: TRBV7-9; abundance: NA; j_gene: TRBJ2-1; d_gene: TRBD2; CDR3aa: CASSFGTSVGEQFF; CDR3nt: TGTGCCAGCAGCTTCGGGACTAGCGTTGGTGAGCAGTTCTTC
v_gene: TRBV27; abundance: NA; j_gene: TRBJ1-5; d_gene: NA; CDR3aa: CASSLSRPNQPQHF; CDR3nt: TGTGCCAGCAGTTTATCGAGGCCAAATCAGCCCCAGCATTTT
v_gene: TRBV9; abundance: NA; j_gene: TRBJ1-1; d_gene: TRBD1; CDR3aa: CASSVGTANTEAFF; CDR3nt: TGTGCCAGCAGCGTGGGGACAGCGAACACTGAAGCTTTCTTT
v_gene: TRBV11-2; abundance: NA; j_gene: TRBJ2-1; d_gene: TRBD1; CDR3aa: CASSSLQGHNEQFF; CDR3nt: TGTGCCAGCAGCTCGCTACAGGGGCACAATGAGCAGTTCTTC
v_gene: TRBV10-3; abundance: NA; j_gene: TRBJ1-2; d_gene: TRBD1; CDR3aa: CAIRQTGLGYGYTF; CDR3nt: TGTGCCATCAGGCAGACAGGGCTCGGCTATGGCTACACCTTC
v_gene: TRBV6-7; abundance: NA; j_gene: TRBJ2-7; d_gene: NA; CDR3aa: CASSYGRGHEQYF; CDR3nt: TGTGCCAGCAGTTACGGCAGGGGTCACGAGCAGTACTTC
v_gene: TRBV6-5; abundance: NA; j_gene: TRBJ1-1; d_gene: NA; CDR3aa: CASSYREGHSSEAFF; CDR3nt: TGTGCCAGCAGTTACCGGGAGGGACACTCCTCTGAAGCTTTCTTT
v_gene: TRBV5-1; abundance: NA; j_gene: TRBJ2-3; d_gene: NA; CDR3aa: CASSSGGVTHTDTQYF; CDR3nt: TGCGCCAGCAGCTCCGGAGGTGTTACACACACAGATACGCAGTATTTT
v_gene: TRBV10-3; abundance: NA; j_gene: TRBJ2-7; d_gene: TRBD2; CDR3aa: CAISESSGGYEQYF; CDR3nt: TGTGCCATCAGTGAGTCTAGCGGGGGCTACGAGCAGTACTTC
v_gene: TRBV3-1/TRBV3-2; abundance: NA; j_gene: TRBJ2-3; d_gene: TRBD2; CDR3aa: CASSLRTSRTADTQYF; CDR3nt: TGTGCCAGCAGCCTTCGGACTAGCCGAACTGCAGATACGCAGTATTTT
v_gene: TRBV24-1; abundance: NA; j_gene: TRBJ1-2; d_gene: NA; CDR3aa: CATSDSRDSNYGYTF; CDR3nt: TGTGCCACCAGTGATAGCAGGGACTCTAACTATGGCTACACCTTC
v_gene: TRBV2; abundance: NA; j_gene: TRBJ1-5; d_gene: NA; CDR3aa: CASSELQSNQPQHF; CDR3nt: TGTGCCAGCAGTGAATTACAGTCTAATCAGCCCCAGCATTTT
v_gene: TRBV18; abundance: once; j_gene: TRBJ1-1; d_gene: NA; CDR3aa: CASSPTAGHTEAFF; CDR3nt: TGTGCCAGCTCACCAACGGCAGGCCACACTGAAGCTTTCTTT
v_gene: TRBV19; abundance: NA; j_gene: TRBJ1-5; d_gene: TRBD1; CDR3aa: CASAQGGRDNQPQHF; CDR3nt: TGTGCCAGCGCCCAGGGGGGTAGGGACAATCAGCCCCAGCATTTT
v_gene: TRBV6-1; abundance: NA; j_gene: TRBJ2-7; d_gene: TRBD2; CDR3aa: CASSEGASGGGEQYF; CDR3nt: TGTGCCAGCAGTGAAGGGGCTAGCGGGGGAGGCGAGCAGTACTTC
v_gene: TRBV2; abundance: NA; j_gene: TRBJ2-1; d_gene: TRBD2; CDR3aa: CARDRGGSYNEQFF; CDR3nt: TGTGCGCGTGATCGGGGGGGTTCCTACAATGAGCAGTTCTTC
v_gene: TRBV6-5; abundance: NA; j_gene: TRBJ1-2; d_gene: NA; CDR3aa: CASSYRTENYGYTF; CDR3nt: TGTGCCAGCAGTTACCGGACAGAGAACTATGGCTACACCTTC